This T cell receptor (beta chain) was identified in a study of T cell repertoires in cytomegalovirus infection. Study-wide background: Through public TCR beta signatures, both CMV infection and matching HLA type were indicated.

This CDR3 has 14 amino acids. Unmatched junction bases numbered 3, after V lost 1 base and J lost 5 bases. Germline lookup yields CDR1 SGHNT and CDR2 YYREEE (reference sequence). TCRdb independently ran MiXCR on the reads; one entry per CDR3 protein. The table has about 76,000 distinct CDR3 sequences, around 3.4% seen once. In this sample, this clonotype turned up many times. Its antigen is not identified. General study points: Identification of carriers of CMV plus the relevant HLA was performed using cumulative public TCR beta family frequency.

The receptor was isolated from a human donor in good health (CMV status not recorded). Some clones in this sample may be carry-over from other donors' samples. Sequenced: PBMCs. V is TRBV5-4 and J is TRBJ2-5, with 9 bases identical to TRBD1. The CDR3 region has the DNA TGTGCCAGCAGCTTGCCCGGACAGGGGGAGACCCAGTACTTC. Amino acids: CASSLPGQGETQYF.